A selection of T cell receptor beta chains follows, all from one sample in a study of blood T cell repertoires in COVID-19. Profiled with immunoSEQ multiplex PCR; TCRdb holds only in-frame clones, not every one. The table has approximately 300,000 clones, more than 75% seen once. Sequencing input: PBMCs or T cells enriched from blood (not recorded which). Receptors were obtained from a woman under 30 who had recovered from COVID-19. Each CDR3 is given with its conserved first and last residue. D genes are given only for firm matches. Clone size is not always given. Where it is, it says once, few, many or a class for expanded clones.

CDR3aa: CASSQTSGITYEQYF; CDR3nt: TGTGCCAGCAGCCAAACTAGCGGGATTACCTACGAGCAGTACTTC; j_gene: TRBJ2-7; d_gene: TRBD2; len: 15; v_gene: TRBV4-2; abundance: NA
CDR3aa: CASSPSFGTLEQYF; CDR3nt: TGTGCCAGCTCACCGTCTTTCGGGACTCTCGAGCAGTACTTC; j_gene: TRBJ2-7; d_gene: NA; len: 14; v_gene: TRBV18; abundance: NA
CDR3aa: CASSQGQTIEQFF; CDR3nt: TGTGCCAGCAGCCAGGGACAGACAATTGAGCAGTTCTTC; j_gene: TRBJ2-1; d_gene: TRBD1; len: 13; v_gene: TRBV7-2; abundance: once
CDR3aa: CASSEDLPRGEQFF; CDR3nt: TGTGCCAGCAGCGAGGACCTACCGCGGGGGGAGCAGTTCTTC; j_gene: TRBJ2-1; d_gene: TRBD2; len: 14; v_gene: TRBV13; abundance: NA
CDR3aa: CASSPGQGDLYEQYF; CDR3nt: TGTGCCAGCAGCCCCGGACAGGGGGACCTATACGAGCAGTACTTC; j_gene: TRBJ2-7; d_gene: TRBD1; len: 15; v_gene: TRBV7-9; abundance: NA
CDR3aa: CASMDSNYGYTF; CDR3nt: TGCGCCAGCATGGACAGTAACTATGGCTACACCTTC; j_gene: TRBJ1-2; d_gene: NA; len: 12; v_gene: TRBV10-2; abundance: NA
CDR3aa: CASTTGTGAYNEQFF; CDR3nt: TGTGCCAGTACAACCGGGACAGGGGCATACAATGAGCAGTTCTTC; j_gene: TRBJ2-1; d_gene: TRBD1; len: 15; v_gene: TRBV19; abundance: NA
CDR3aa: CSASGAPKTQYF; CDR3nt: TGCAGTGCTAGTGGGGCCCCAAAGACCCAGTACTTC; j_gene: TRBJ2-5; d_gene: NA; len: 12; v_gene: TRBV20-1; abundance: NA
CDR3aa: CASRRQGVLALSNQPQHF; CDR3nt: TGTGCCAGCAGGCGACAGGGGGTCCTTGCACTTAGCAATCAGCCCCAGCATTTT; j_gene: TRBJ1-5; d_gene: TRBD1; len: 18; v_gene: TRBV28; abundance: NA
CDR3aa: CASRNSNEKLFF; CDR3nt: TGTGCCAGCAGAAACAGTAATGAAAAACTGTTTTTT; j_gene: TRBJ1-4; d_gene: NA; len: 12; v_gene: TRBV27; abundance: NA
CDR3aa: CASRLTGNTEAFF; CDR3nt: TGTGCCAGCAGACTGACAGGGAACACTGAAGCTTTCTTT; j_gene: TRBJ1-1; d_gene: NA; len: 13; v_gene: TRBV27; abundance: NA
CDR3aa: CASSKGQGYTEAFF; CDR3nt: TGTGCCAGTAGTAAGGGACAGGGGTACACTGAAGCTTTCTTT; j_gene: TRBJ1-1; d_gene: TRBD1; len: 14; v_gene: TRBV19; abundance: NA
CDR3aa: CASSLAEMPGLSATNEKLFF; CDR3nt: TGCGCCAGCAGCTTGGCCGAGATGCCGGGACTTAGTGCAACTAATGAAAAACTGTTTTTT; j_gene: TRBJ1-4; d_gene: NA; len: 20; v_gene: TRBV5-1; abundance: once
CDR3aa: CASSPRQGLTYNEQFF; CDR3nt: TGTGCCAGCAGCCCGCGCCAGGGGTTAACGTACAATGAGCAGTTCTTC; j_gene: TRBJ2-1; d_gene: NA; len: 16; v_gene: TRBV7-9; abundance: NA
CDR3aa: CASSLTTGTRGTYEQYF; CDR3nt: TGTGCCAGCAGTCTTACGACCGGGACTAGGGGCACCTACGAGCAGTACTTC; j_gene: TRBJ2-7; d_gene: TRBD2; len: 17; v_gene: TRBV28; abundance: NA
CDR3aa: CASSLGRGPLADTQYF; CDR3nt: TGTGCCAGCAGCTTGGGGCGGGGGCCTTTGGCAGATACGCAGTATTTT; j_gene: TRBJ2-3; d_gene: NA; len: 16; v_gene: TRBV7-6; abundance: NA
CDR3aa: CASNTTGEYEQFF; CDR3nt: TGTGCCAGCAACACTACAGGGGAGTATGAGCAGTTCTTC; j_gene: TRBJ2-1; d_gene: TRBD1; len: 13; v_gene: TRBV12-3/TRBV12-4; abundance: NA
CDR3aa: CASSLSPTDEQYF; CDR3nt: TGTGCCAGCAGTTTAAGCCCCACTGACGAGCAGTACTTC; j_gene: TRBJ2-7; d_gene: NA; len: 13; v_gene: TRBV28; abundance: NA
CDR3aa: CASSLRDRDGEQYF; CDR3nt: TGTGCCAGCAGCCTCCGGGACAGGGACGGCGAGCAGTACTTC; j_gene: TRBJ2-7; d_gene: TRBD1; len: 14; v_gene: TRBV5-4; abundance: NA
CDR3aa: CSASAPGTGALDEQFF; CDR3nt: TGCAGTGCTAGTGCTCCCGGGACAGGTGCTTTAGATGAGCAGTTCTTC; j_gene: TRBJ2-1; d_gene: TRBD1; len: 16; v_gene: TRBV20-1; abundance: NA
CDR3aa: CASSSSTGKYTEVFF; CDR3nt: TGTGCCAGCAGTTCCTCGACAGGAAAATACACTGAAGTTTTCTTT; j_gene: TRBJ1-1; d_gene: NA; len: 15; v_gene: TRBV6-2/TRBV6-3; abundance: NA
CDR3aa: CASSSRNRDSPLHF; CDR3nt: TGTGCCAGCAGCTCACGCAACAGGGATTCACCCCTCCACTTT; j_gene: TRBJ1-6; d_gene: NA; len: 14; v_gene: TRBV7-6; abundance: once
CDR3aa: CASRDNANTGELFF; CDR3nt: TGTGCCAGTCGGGACAATGCGAACACCGGGGAGCTGTTTTTT; j_gene: TRBJ2-2; d_gene: NA; len: 14; v_gene: TRBV19; abundance: NA
CDR3aa: CAWSPSGWAPADTQYF; CDR3nt: TGTGCCTGGAGTCCTAGCGGGTGGGCCCCCGCAGATACGCAGTATTTT; j_gene: TRBJ2-3; d_gene: TRBD2; len: 16; v_gene: TRBV30; abundance: NA
CDR3aa: CASSQHWTGDNQPQHF; CDR3nt: TGTGCCAGCAGCCAACATTGGACAGGGGACAATCAGCCCCAGCATTTT; j_gene: TRBJ1-5; d_gene: TRBD1; len: 16; v_gene: TRBV3-1/TRBV3-2; abundance: NA
CDR3aa: CASSPWDRATTDTQYF; CDR3nt: TGTGCCAGCAGCCCCTGGGACAGGGCTACCACAGATACGCAGTATTTT; j_gene: TRBJ2-3; d_gene: TRBD1; len: 16; v_gene: TRBV9; abundance: NA
CDR3aa: CASCSGGRDTQYF; CDR3nt: TGTGCCAGCTGTAGCGGGGGGCGAGATACGCAGTATTTT; j_gene: TRBJ2-3; d_gene: TRBD2; len: 13; v_gene: TRBV7-2; abundance: NA
CDR3aa: CASSGLRTGGGEQYF; CDR3nt: TGTGCCAGCAGTGGCCTCCGGACAGGGGGGGGCGAGCAGTACTTC; j_gene: TRBJ2-7; d_gene: TRBD1; len: 15; v_gene: TRBV2; abundance: NA
CDR3aa: CAIRTDHNEQFF; CDR3nt: TGTGCCATCAGGACAGACCACAATGAGCAGTTCTTC; j_gene: TRBJ2-1; d_gene: NA; len: 12; v_gene: TRBV10-3; abundance: NA
CDR3aa: CASNRDRVTEAFF; CDR3nt: TGTGCCAGCAACAGGGACAGGGTCACTGAAGCTTTCTTT; j_gene: TRBJ1-1; d_gene: TRBD1; len: 13; v_gene: TRBV2; abundance: NA
CDR3aa: CASSISGQNYYEQYF; CDR3nt: TGTGCCAGTAGTATCTCGGGACAAAATTACTACGAGCAGTACTTC; j_gene: TRBJ2-7; d_gene: NA; len: 15; v_gene: TRBV19; abundance: NA
CDR3aa: CASSQVLAAAAMGEQYF; CDR3nt: TGTGCCAGCAGCCAAGTCTTGGCGGCCGCGGCGATGGGCGAGCAGTACTTC; j_gene: TRBJ2-7; d_gene: NA; len: 17; v_gene: TRBV3-1/TRBV3-2; abundance: NA
CDR3aa: CASSSLRNTEAFF; CDR3nt: TGTGCCAGCAGCAGCCTGAGGAACACTGAAGCTTTCTTT; j_gene: TRBJ1-1; d_gene: NA; len: 13; v_gene: TRBV14; abundance: once
CDR3aa: CASTRGGINSPLHF; CDR3nt: TGCGCCAGCACCCGGGGGGGGATTAATTCACCCCTCCACTTT; j_gene: TRBJ1-6; d_gene: NA; len: 14; v_gene: TRBV5-1; abundance: once
CDR3aa: CASSEALAGGTDTQYF; CDR3nt: TGTGCCAGCAGTGAAGCGTTAGCGGGAGGCACAGATACGCAGTATTTT; j_gene: TRBJ2-3; d_gene: TRBD2; len: 16; v_gene: TRBV6-1; abundance: NA
CDR3aa: CASSQDLIAGGPSSYNEQFF; CDR3nt: TGCGCCAGCAGCCAAGATCTCATAGCGGGGGGCCCGAGCTCCTACAATGAGCAGTTCTTC; j_gene: TRBJ2-1; d_gene: TRBD2; len: 20; v_gene: TRBV4-3; abundance: NA
CDR3aa: CASSGEYSVSDTQYF; CDR3nt: TGTGCCAGCAGTGGTGAATACTCCGTATCAGATACGCAGTATTTT; j_gene: TRBJ2-3; d_gene: NA; len: 15; v_gene: TRBV27; abundance: NA
CDR3aa: CASSSSDFSYEQYF; CDR3nt: TGTGCCAGCAGCTCTAGCGATTTCTCCTACGAGCAGTACTTC; j_gene: TRBJ2-7; d_gene: NA; len: 14; v_gene: TRBV7-8; abundance: NA
CDR3aa: CASSIGGSGSTDTQYF; CDR3nt: TGTGCCAGTAGTATAGGGGGAAGCGGGAGCACAGATACGCAGTATTTT; j_gene: TRBJ2-3; d_gene: NA; len: 16; v_gene: TRBV19; abundance: NA
CDR3aa: CASSPHYNEQFF; CDR3nt: TGTGCCAGCAGTCCCCACTACAATGAGCAGTTCTTC; j_gene: TRBJ2-1; d_gene: NA; len: 12; v_gene: TRBV12-3/TRBV12-4; abundance: NA
CDR3aa: CASSLAAGNSYEQYF; CDR3nt: TGTGCCAGCAGCTTGGCGGCGGGAAACTCCTACGAGCAGTACTTC; j_gene: TRBJ2-7; d_gene: NA; len: 15; v_gene: TRBV7-2; abundance: NA
CDR3aa: CASSATTRQHF; CDR3nt: TGTGCCAGCAGTGCAACGACGAGGCAGCATTTT; j_gene: TRBJ1-5; d_gene: NA; len: 11; v_gene: TRBV28; abundance: few